This T cell receptor beta chain was identified during a study of T cell repertoires in cytomegalovirus infection (dated by TCRdb to the late 2010s). For the wider study: Recently identified HLA-C-restricted CMV epitopes, whose presentation resists viral immunomodulation, were targeted by peptide stimulations together with well-studied HLA-B-restricted epitopes. The HLA type of each donor mattered for the analysis, because public TCR beta signatures pointed to carriage of CMV infection along with the matching HLA type.

The label giving this sample's treatment or condition can be read as: in vitro stimulation with specific CMV peptide epitopes to enrich CMV-specific T cells. TCRdb names Illumina HiSeq 1500 as the instrument used. Starting from the raw public reads, TCRdb applied fastp trimming at Q25, assembled clones with MiXCR and retained in-frame beta chains. When rows share a CDR3 protein, they turn into one entry using the most common DNA and genes. This sample comprises roughly 180,000 distinct CDR3 sequences, about a fifth of them detected only once. The ten largest account for more than 25% of the sample. As regards this clonotype: No cognate antigen has been identified for it. Base qualities are not provided; no much larger clone lies one nucleotide away.

CDR3 length: 17 amino acids, cysteine to phenylalanine. Of all the DNA, just the CDR3 is kept, 51 bases in frame from base 1. V is clipped by 1 base and J by 0 bases, and the sequence between their germline boundaries is 10 bases long. CDR1 and CDR2 were assigned from the germline V gene as SNHLY and FYNNEI. On the study overall, not on this receptor specifically: The ex vivo response was dominated by HLA-C-restricted CMV-specific TCR beta clonotypes, which also provided the single most frequent clonotype in two of eight donors. Cumulative frequency of public TCR beta family members discriminated carriers of CMV infection plus the relevant HLA type in this cohort and an independent roughly 340-donor cohort.

The sample in question was CD8+ T cells from cultured PBMCs, obtained from culture after CMV antigen stimulation. This TCR was sampled from a human donor in good health (CMV status not recorded). Some clones in this sample may be carry-over from other donors' samples. The rearranged segments are TRBV2 and TRBJ1-6; a tentative D match to TRBD1 spans 5 bases. Read as DNA, the sequence is TGTGCCAGCAGTGAAGGCAGGGCCCTCTCCTATAATTCACCCCTCCACTTT. It translates to CASSEGRALSYNSPLHF.